The clone carrying this T cell receptor (beta chain) was counted only a few times. What it binds is unknown. MiXCR, run by TCRdb on the RACE reads, gives a single entry per CDR3 protein. The table includes roughly 360,000 distinct CDR3 sequences, approximately 5.1% detected once. Time point denoted: patch test 1, 2 weeks after DPC sensitization. This sample's treatment: therapeutic diphenylcyclopropenone sensitization with weekly scalp DPC. The record originates from a study of human T cells and chemical hapten exposure. Whole-study results and caveats: There were significantly more large CDR3 similarity clusters among expanded TCRs than among controls.

The input for sequencing was whole blood, taken in connection with sensitization to the hapten diphenylcyclopropenone (DPC). This sequence was found in a woman in her 50s with alopecia areata. Some clones in this sample may be carry-over from other donors' samples.

DNA for the CDR3: TGTGCCAGCAGCGGATGGGACAGGTCTTTAGAAGGCTACACCTTC. Its translation: CASSGWDRSLEGYTF. This chain links TRBV6-6 with TRBJ1-2; TRBD1 matches 8 bases. The CDR3 consists of 15 residues. V shed 6 bases and J 8 bases; nucleotides not matched to a gene: 14. Germline lookup yields CDR1 MNHNY and CDR2 SVGAGI (reference sequence).